These T cell receptor beta chains were read from a single sample in a study of regulatory dendritic cells for organ transplantation. No antigen has been assigned to these receptors. The data were produced by immunoSEQ multiplex PCR, yet TCRdb's version contains in-frame clones alone and is incomplete. The sample carries 9,500 to 15,000 clones, around two thirds recorded once. Sequenced material: naive CD4+ T cells from blood cultured with regulatory dendritic cells. The receptors shown here come from a human donor in good health. Both conserved end residues are part of each CDR3. The order of the fields is clone size, V gene, CDR3 length, J gene, D gene, CDR3 protein, CDR3 DNA. D genes are given only for firm matches. Clone size, where shown, is once, few, many, or a class for clones that have expanded.

NA	TRBV29-1	16	TRBJ1-3	NA	CSVEEGPTKGGNTIYF	TGCAGCGTTGAAGAGGGCCCGACAAAAGGTGGAAACACCATATATTTT
NA	TRBV19	15	TRBJ1-3	TRBD1	CASSPTRQGGNTIYF	TGTGCCAGTAGTCCCACCAGACAGGGAGGAAACACCATATATTTT
NA	TRBV5-1	14	TRBJ2-5	NA	CASSLDPHQETQYF	TGCGCCAGCAGCTTGGATCCTCACCAAGAGACCCAGTACTTC
few	TRBV11-3	13	TRBJ1-1	NA	CASSSVSNTEAFF	TGTGCCAGCAGCAGCGTCTCGAACACTGAAGCTTTCTTT
NA	TRBV5-1	17	TRBJ1-1	NA	CASSLGGLGDMNTEAFF	TGCGCCAGCAGCTTAGGTGGTCTGGGAGACATGAACACTGAAGCTTTCTTT
once	TRBV4-3	15	TRBJ1-3	NA	CASSHGSLTGNTIYF	TGCGCCAGCAGCCACGGGTCGTTGACTGGAAACACCATATATTTT
NA	TRBV6-5	13	TRBJ2-5	NA	CASTRDTQETQYF	TGTGCCAGCACCCGGGACACACAAGAGACCCAGTACTTC
NA	TRBV7-2	15	TRBJ2-1	TRBD2	CASSSGLAGQGEQFF	TGTGCCAGCAGCTCGGGACTAGCGGGGCAGGGTGAGCAGTTCTTC
NA	TRBV27	15	TRBJ1-4	NA	CASSPPGGNNEKLFF	TGTGCCAGCAGTCCTCCCGGGGGTAATAATGAAAAACTGTTTTTT
NA	TRBV5-4	16	TRBJ2-1	NA	CASRLGGPSSYNEQFF	TGTGCCAGCCGATTAGGGGGTCCTAGCTCCTACAATGAGCAGTTCTTC
NA	TRBV5-4	13	TRBJ2-7	NA	CASSRDSVGEQYF	TGTGCCAGCAGCCGGGACTCCGTAGGCGAGCAGTACTTC
few	TRBV4-1	15	TRBJ2-7	TRBD1	CASSQGTGDFYEQYF	TGCGCCAGCAGCCAGGGGACAGGGGATTTCTACGAGCAGTACTTC
NA	TRBV11-1	13	TRBJ2-3	NA	CASSLGPRDTQYF	TGTGCCAGCAGCTTAGGTCCGAGGGATACGCAGTATTTT
few	TRBV4-1	18	TRBJ2-2	NA	CASSQQVTGDTNTGELFF	TGCGCCAGCAGCCAACAGGTGACAGGCGACACGAACACCGGGGAGCTGTTTTTT
NA	TRBV2	15	TRBJ1-3	TRBD1	CASSDQGAAGNTIYF	TGTGCCAGCAGCGATCAGGGGGCGGCCGGAAACACCATATATTTT
NA	TRBV7-8	13	TRBJ2-7	TRBD2	CATSRGDAYEQYF	TGTGCCACCTCTCGGGGGGACGCCTACGAGCAGTACTTC
few	TRBV7-2	16	TRBJ1-6	TRBD1	CASSTRRTGGNRALHF	TGTGCCAGCAGCACGCGCCGGACAGGGGGAAACAGGGCCCTCCACTTT
once	TRBV7-2	14	TRBJ2-1	NA	CASSTGPKGDEQFF	TGTGCCAGCAGCACTGGCCCCAAGGGGGATGAGCAGTTCTTC
NA	TRBV25-1	13	TRBJ1-1	NA	CASSEVGDTEAFF	TGTGCCAGCAGTGAAGTAGGGGACACTGAAGCTTTCTTT
NA	TRBV5-1	14	TRBJ2-7	TRBD1	CASSFGTGGYEQYF	TGCGCCAGCAGCTTCGGGACAGGGGGTTACGAGCAGTACTTC
NA	TRBV5-4	14	TRBJ1-1	TRBD1	CASREGQVNTEAFF	TGTGCCAGCAGAGAGGGACAGGTGAACACTGAAGCTTTCTTT
NA	TRBV18	18	TRBJ1-2	TRBD1	CASSPPISVGTGTYGYTF	TGTGCCAGCTCACCACCGATTTCAGTCGGGACAGGGACCTATGGCTACACCTTC
NA	TRBV19	15	TRBJ1-4	NA	CASSRRSWANEKLFF	TGTGCCAGTAGTCGACGGTCCTGGGCGAATGAAAAACTGTTTTTT
NA	TRBV10-3	14	TRBJ2-7	NA	CAISESTNTYEQYF	TGTGCCATCAGTGAGTCAACCAATACTTACGAGCAGTACTTC
NA	TRBV7-9	14	TRBJ1-1	NA	CASSPGTSNTEAFF	TGTGCCAGCAGCCCAGGGACTTCGAACACTGAAGCTTTCTTT
NA	TRBV5-1	13	TRBJ2-2	NA	CASSLGGPGELFF	TGCGCCAGCAGCTTAGGAGGGCCCGGGGAGCTGTTTTTT
NA	TRBV18	15	TRBJ1-4	TRBD1	CASSPGRDRNEKLFF	TGTGCCAGCTCACCAGGTCGGGACAGGAATGAAAAACTGTTTTTT
NA	TRBV10-3	14	TRBJ1-1	TRBD1	CAINQGQGATEAFF	TGTGCCATCAACCAGGGACAGGGGGCCACTGAAGCTTTCTTT
few	TRBV7-9	15	TRBJ2-2	NA	CASSSLAGYDGELFF	TGTGCCAGCAGCTCCCTCGCGGGGTATGACGGGGAGCTGTTTTTT
NA	TRBV7-2	15	TRBJ2-6	NA	CASSRGSSGANVLTF	TGTGCCAGCAGCCGGGGGAGCTCTGGGGCCAACGTCCTGACTTTC
NA	TRBV2	14	TRBJ1-3	NA	CASREDSSGNTIYF	TGTGCCAGCAGAGAAGACAGCTCTGGAAACACCATATATTTT
NA	TRBV18	14	TRBJ2-7	TRBD1	CASSPRDSSYEQYF	TGTGCCAGCTCACCTAGGGACAGCTCCTACGAGCAGTACTTC
NA	TRBV19	14	TRBJ1-2	TRBD1	CASSSQDRDYGYTF	TGTGCCAGTAGTAGCCAGGACAGGGACTATGGCTACACCTTC
NA	TRBV29-1	14	TRBJ1-1	NA	CSVLIQTIHTEAFF	TGCAGCGTCCTGATTCAGACAATTCACACTGAAGCTTTCTTT
NA	TRBV7-2	15	TRBJ1-4	TRBD1	CASSKTGTVNEKLFF	TGTGCCAGCAGCAAGACCGGGACAGTAAATGAAAAACTGTTTTTT
NA	TRBV5-1	14	TRBJ2-5	NA	CASSLGAEQETQYF	TGCGCCAGCAGCTTGGGGGCAGAACAAGAGACCCAGTACTTC
NA	TRBV9	14	TRBJ1-1	NA	CASSVGVPNTEAFF	TGTGCCAGCAGCGTAGGAGTACCGAACACTGAAGCTTTCTTT
NA	TRBV6-6	14	TRBJ2-5	NA	CASSISRQLETQYF	TGTGCCAGCAGCATCTCGAGACAGTTGGAGACCCAGTACTTC
NA	TRBV4-1	15	TRBJ1-5	TRBD1	CASSHNTGEVQPQHF	TGCGCCAGCAGCCACAACACAGGGGAGGTGCAGCCCCAGCATTTT
few	TRBV7-9	14	TRBJ2-2	TRBD1	CASTKGAGTGELFF	TGTGCCAGCACGAAGGGGGCGGGCACCGGGGAGCTGTTTTTT
few	TRBV7-9	13	TRBJ1-1	NA	CASSPRPGTEAFF	TGTGCCAGCAGCCCAAGACCAGGCACTGAAGCTTTCTTT
NA	TRBV5-1	16	TRBJ2-7	TRBD1	CASSLAPGQGSYEQYF	TGCGCCAGCAGCTTGGCCCCTGGACAGGGTTCATACGAGCAGTACTTC
few	TRBV19	14	TRBJ1-2	NA	CASSMGAGEYGYTF	TGTGCCAGTAGTATGGGGGCGGGAGAGTATGGCTACACCTTC
once	TRBV7-2	17	TRBJ2-3	TRBD2	CASTPGLSGGDTDTQYF	TGTGCCAGCACCCCAGGTCTGAGCGGGGGAGACACAGATACGCAGTATTTT
NA	TRBV6-1	14	TRBJ2-7	NA	CASSEVPQGGEQYF	TGTGCCAGCAGTGAAGTACCGCAGGGGGGAGAGCAGTACTTC